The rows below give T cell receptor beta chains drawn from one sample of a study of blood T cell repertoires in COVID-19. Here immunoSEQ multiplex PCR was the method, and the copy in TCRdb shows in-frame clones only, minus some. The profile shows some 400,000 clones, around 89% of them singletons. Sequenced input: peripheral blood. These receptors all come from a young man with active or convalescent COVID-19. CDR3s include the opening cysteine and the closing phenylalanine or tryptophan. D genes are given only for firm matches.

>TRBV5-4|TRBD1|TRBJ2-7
CASSFQGVGEQYF
TGTGCCAGCAGCTTTCAGGGGGTGGGCGAGCAGTACTTC
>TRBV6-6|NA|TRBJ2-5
CASSPNPGKTQYF
TGTGCCAGCAGCCCTAACCCCGGGAAGACCCAGTACTTC
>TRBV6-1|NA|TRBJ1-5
CASSEMTGLLSQPQHF
TGTGCCAGCAGTGAGATGACAGGTTTATTATCTCAGCCCCAGCATTTT
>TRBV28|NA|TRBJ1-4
CASRVGVNEKLFF
TGTGCCAGCAGGGTCGGGGTTAATGAAAAACTGTTTTTT
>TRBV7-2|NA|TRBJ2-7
CASSSRLEGGGGEQYF
TGTGCCAGCAGCTCCCGCCTCGAAGGGGGAGGGGGCGAGCAGTACTTC
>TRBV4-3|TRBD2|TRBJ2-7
CASSQGTSGRKSYEQYF
TGCGCCAGCAGCCAAGGGACTAGCGGGAGAAAGTCCTACGAGCAGTACTTC
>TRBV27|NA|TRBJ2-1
CASRSDWGRRDGEQFF
TGTGCCAGCAGGTCTGATTGGGGTCGGCGGGATGGTGAGCAGTTCTTC
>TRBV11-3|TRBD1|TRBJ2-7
CASSRDRDYEQYF
TGTGCCAGCAGCAGGGACAGGGACTACGAGCAGTACTTC
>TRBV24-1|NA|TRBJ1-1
CATSDTSRGANTEAFF
TGTGCCACCAGTGACACATCCCGGGGAGCTAACACTGAAGCTTTCTTT
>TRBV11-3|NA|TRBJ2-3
CATPLQGSAVTQYF
TGTGCCACTCCTCTACAGGGCTCAGCGGTTACGCAGTATTTT